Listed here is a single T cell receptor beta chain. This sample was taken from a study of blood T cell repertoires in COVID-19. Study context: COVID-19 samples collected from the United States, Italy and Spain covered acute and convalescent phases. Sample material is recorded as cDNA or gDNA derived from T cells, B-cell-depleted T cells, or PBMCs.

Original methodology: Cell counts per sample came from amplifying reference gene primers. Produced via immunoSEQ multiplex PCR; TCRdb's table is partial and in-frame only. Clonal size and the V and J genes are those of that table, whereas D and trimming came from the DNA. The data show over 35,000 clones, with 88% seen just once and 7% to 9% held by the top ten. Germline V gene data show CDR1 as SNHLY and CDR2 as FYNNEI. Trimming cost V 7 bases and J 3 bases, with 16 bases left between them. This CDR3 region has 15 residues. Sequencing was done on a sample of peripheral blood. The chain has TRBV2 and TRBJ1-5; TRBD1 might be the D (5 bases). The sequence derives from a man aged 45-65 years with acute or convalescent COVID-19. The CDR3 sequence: CASKFGDSFNQPQHF. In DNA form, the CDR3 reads TGTGCCAGCAAATTCGGTGACAGCTTCAATCAGCCCCAGCATTTT.